These T cell receptor beta chains were read from a single sample in a study of blood T cell repertoires in COVID-19. The table came from immunoSEQ multiplex PCR; TCRdb's copy has only in-frame clones and leaves some out. The top ten clones hold more than 5% of a sample with approximately 80,000 clones, about 73% of them seen once. Sequencing was done on a sample of peripheral blood. Every receptor here comes from a man in his fifties or sixties with active or convalescent COVID-19. Each CDR3 is given with its conserved first and last residue. Fields, in order: D gene, V gene, J gene, CDR3 protein. A D gene is named only where the DNA matches it firmly.

TRBD1,TRBV9,TRBJ1-1,CASSVWTGEEAFF
TRBD1,TRBV5-6,TRBJ2-2,CASSRTGTGELFF
-,TRBV6-5,TRBJ1-4,CASSRVQGLDEKLFF
TRBD1,TRBV14,TRBJ1-4,CASSPRTGEKEKLFF
-,TRBV3-1/TRBV3-2,TRBJ1-1,CASSRGGAMNTEAFF
TRBD1,TRBV10-1,TRBJ2-3,CASSEGTGQTDTQYF
-,TRBV21-1,TRBJ2-5,CASSTSEAGGRETQYF
TRBD1,TRBV6-4,TRBJ1-2,CASSPTGQGYGYTF
-,TRBV1,TRBJ1-6,CTSSQGGTVYNSPLHF
TRBD2,TRBV5-1,TRBJ2-5,CASSSEGTSQETQYF
-,TRBV11-1,TRBJ2-7,CASTRDQGSYEQYF
-,TRBV30,TRBJ1-1,CAWSTQVPNTEAFF
-,TRBV30,TRBJ2-7,CAWSEGRPIIAEQYF
TRBD2,TRBV12-5,TRBJ2-7,CASGPRGGVIEQYF
TRBD1,TRBV12-3/TRBV12-4,TRBJ1-2,CASSLGGGYGYTF
-,TRBV2,TRBJ1-5,CASSEAHPGNQPQHF
-,TRBV4-1,TRBJ2-5,CASSQSGLRGQETQYF
TRBD1,TRBV10-2,TRBJ2-7,CASREHTGGPSYEQYF
TRBD1,TRBV9,TRBJ2-7,CASSVDRGGDEQYF
TRBD1,TRBV5-6,TRBJ1-1,CASSPGTGRVEAFF
TRBD2,TRBV5-1,TRBJ2-3,CASSLGLAVGYADTQYF
TRBD1,TRBV4-1,TRBJ1-2,CASSQPGQGRANYGYTF
TRBD1,TRBV5-4,TRBJ2-2,CASTIPGTGGAGGELFF
-,TRBV11-3,TRBJ1-1,CASSAAGAGVTEAFF
TRBD1,TRBV5-4,TRBJ2-3,CASRTGTATDTQYF
-,TRBV20-1,TRBJ2-7,CSGSRAFEQYF
-,TRBV6-5,TRBJ1-4,CASSYAPTGEKLFF
TRBD2,TRBV4-1,TRBJ2-1,CASSVRLAGKYNEQFF
-,TRBV10-2,TRBJ2-7,CASSESSGGQREQYF
-,TRBV6-5,TRBJ2-1,CASSTDGSSYNEQFF
TRBD2,TRBV5-6,TRBJ2-7,CASSPGLAGAGYEQYF
TRBD1,TRBV19,TRBJ1-6,CASKRGTGNNSPLHF
TRBD2,TRBV19,TRBJ2-1,CASSIEGRLAGIGNEQFF
TRBD2,TRBV10-3,TRBJ2-1,CAISESGLAGGVKNEQFF
TRBD2,TRBV7-2,TRBJ2-3,CASSLSAGLLTDTQYF
-,TRBV3-1/TRBV3-2,TRBJ1-6,CASSQSGEDNSPLHF
TRBD1,TRBV7-2,TRBJ2-7,CASSLGQGAIWEQYF
-,TRBV5-1,TRBJ2-7,CASSLAGGLSYEQYF
TRBD1,TRBV9,TRBJ2-3,CASSVGPGQIGFPVTQYF
TRBD1,TRBV29-1,TRBJ1-3,CSVWTGGNTIYF
-,TRBV19,TRBJ2-7,CATSRTETYEQYF
-,TRBV30,TRBJ2-3,CAWTGGGADTQYF
-,TRBV30,TRBJ1-1,CAWSHLGGTEAFF
-,TRBV6-4,TRBJ1-1,CASSQGMNTEAFF
TRBD1,TRBV10-2,TRBJ1-2,CASSGQGGVGGYGYTF
-,TRBV19,TRBJ2-2,CASSIEKGGNTGELFF
TRBD2,TRBV4-3,TRBJ2-1,CASSQDASGGNEQFF
TRBD1,TRBV7-3,TRBJ2-7,CASSPGTGAYEQYF
TRBD1,TRBV29-1,TRBJ2-1,CSVGAGGVLNEQFF
TRBD1,TRBV6-5,TRBJ1-5,CASWRGQGGQPQHF
TRBD1,TRBV3-1/TRBV3-2,TRBJ1-2,CASSYSDREQRDGYTF
TRBD1,TRBV5-6,TRBJ1-2,CASSLGQGAWYGYTF